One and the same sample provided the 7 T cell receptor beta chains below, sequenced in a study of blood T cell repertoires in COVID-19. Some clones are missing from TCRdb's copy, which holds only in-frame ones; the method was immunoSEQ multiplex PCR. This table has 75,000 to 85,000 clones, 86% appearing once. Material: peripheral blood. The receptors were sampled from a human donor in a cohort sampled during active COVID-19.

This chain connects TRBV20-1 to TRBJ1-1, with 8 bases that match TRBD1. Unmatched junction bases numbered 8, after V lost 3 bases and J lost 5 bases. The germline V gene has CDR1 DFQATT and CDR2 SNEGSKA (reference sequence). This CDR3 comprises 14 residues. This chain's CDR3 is CSASIGQGDTEAFF. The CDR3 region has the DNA TGCAGTGCTAGTATTGGACAGGGCGATACTGAAGCTTTCTTT.

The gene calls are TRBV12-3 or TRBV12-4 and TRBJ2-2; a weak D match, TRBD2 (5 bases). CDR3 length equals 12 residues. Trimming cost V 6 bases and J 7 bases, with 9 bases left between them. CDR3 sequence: CASRGVGGELFF. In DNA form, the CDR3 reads TGTGCCAGCAGGGGAGTTGGCGGGGAGCTGTTTTTT.

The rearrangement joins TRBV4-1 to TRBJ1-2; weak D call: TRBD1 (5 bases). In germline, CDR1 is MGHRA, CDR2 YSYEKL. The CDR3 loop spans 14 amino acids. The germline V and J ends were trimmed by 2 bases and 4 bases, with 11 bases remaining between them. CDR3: CASSQPDSVYGYTF. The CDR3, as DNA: TGCGCCAGCAGCCAACCCGACAGCGTCTATGGCTACACCTTC.

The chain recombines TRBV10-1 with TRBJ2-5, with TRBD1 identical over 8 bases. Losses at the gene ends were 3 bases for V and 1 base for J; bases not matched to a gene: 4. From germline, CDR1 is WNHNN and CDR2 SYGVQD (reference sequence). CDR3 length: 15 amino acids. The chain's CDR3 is CASSDYGQGQETQYF. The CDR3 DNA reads TGCGCCAGCAGTGACTACGGACAGGGCCAAGAGACCCAGTACTTC.

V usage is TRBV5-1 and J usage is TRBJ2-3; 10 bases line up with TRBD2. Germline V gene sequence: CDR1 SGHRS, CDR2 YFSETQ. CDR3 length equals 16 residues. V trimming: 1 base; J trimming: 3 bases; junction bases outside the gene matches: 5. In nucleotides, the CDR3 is TGCGCCAGCAGCTTGCTCCCTAGCGGGAGTACAGATACGCAGTATTTT. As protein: CASSLLPSGSTDTQYF.

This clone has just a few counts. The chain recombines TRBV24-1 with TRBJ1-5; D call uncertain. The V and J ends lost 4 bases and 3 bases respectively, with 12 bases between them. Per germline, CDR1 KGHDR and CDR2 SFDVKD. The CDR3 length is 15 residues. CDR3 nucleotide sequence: TGTGCCACCAGTGAAGCTGGTTCCGACAATCAGCCCCAGCATTTT. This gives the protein CATSEAGSDNQPQHF.

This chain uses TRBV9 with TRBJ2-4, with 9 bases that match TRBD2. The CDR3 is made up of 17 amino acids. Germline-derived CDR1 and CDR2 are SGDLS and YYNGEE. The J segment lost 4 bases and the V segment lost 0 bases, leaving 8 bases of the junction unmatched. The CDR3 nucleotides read TGTGCCAGCAGCGTAGCCGATAGCGGGGGTTCGAAAAACATTCAGTACTTC. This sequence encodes CASSVADSGGSKNIQYF.